One T cell receptor (beta chain) is described in this entry. Its antigen specificity is not known. No much larger clonotype is one base removed from it; base qualities were not supplied. The CDR3 measures 14 amino acids from cysteine to phenylalanine. The CDR3 DNA has 42 bases and is translated from base 1. The trim is 6 bases for V and 6 bases for J, with a gap of 17 bases between the germline ends. Taken from the germline V gene, the CDR1 and CDR2 loops are SNHLY and FYNNEI. This sample is drawn from a study of blood T cells in healthy people across ages (dated by TCRdb to the mid-2010s). Study-level background: Template switching captured roughly one uniquely barcoded TCR beta cDNA molecule per two T cells in model experiments. Using deep sequencing normalized with unique cDNA molecular identifiers, the study measured how TCR beta repertoire diversity changes with age. The donors were split into four age groups: young (average around 17 years), middle-aged (39), aged (about 56) and long-lived (approximately 80). To avoid experimental bias, donors of different ages were randomly spread across the sequencing lanes. For two donors (one aged 18 to 29 and one aged 80 or older), the study analyzed two additional independent replicas of 1 million unique cDNA reads from the same blood draw.

Donors were 30 to 45 systemically healthy Caucasian individuals from Russia aged roughly 6 to 100 years. Around 10 milliliters of peripheral blood were collected from each donor into EDTA-treated Vacutainer tubes. PBMCs were isolated by Ficoll-Paque density-gradient centrifugation, with at least 6 million obtained per sample. Total RNA was extracted from PBMCs with Trizol reagent, with at least 5.5 micrograms obtained per sample. For every donor, an aliquot of PBMCs went through flow cytometry to measure the percentages of naive CD45RAhigh/CD27high T cells. The paper as a whole reports these results and caveats: Compared with the aged group, the long-lived group had more naive CD4+ T cells, fewer expanded clones and increased TCR diversity, suggesting age selection. As age increased, observed TCR beta diversity per million T cells dropped in a roughly linear way, and a significant reduction was already evident by age about 40. Observed TCR beta diversity correlated strongly with the percentage of naive T cells measured by flow cytometry. Because donor CMV infection status was unknown, age-related changes in expanded clonotypes were potentially confounded. Estimates of total diversity based on one million sequenced T cells were regarded as lower bounds and as underestimates. Since profiling was done on bulk unsorted PBMCs, naive and antigen-experienced compartments could not be conclusively compared.

The library was obtained by 5' RACE. A second PCR of roughly 6 to 11 cycles was run with a J-beta primer mix and a sample-barcoded 5' primer. A unique molecular identifier was introduced onto each TCR beta cDNA molecule by a template-switch 5' adaptor carrying 12 random nucleotides. Each sample yielded at least 2.5 million CDR3-containing paired-end reads. The Mint cDNA synthesis kit, primed by a TRBC-specific oligonucleotide, was used to synthesize first-strand cDNA from all RNA. Following uracil-DNA glycosylase treatment, a first 18-cycle PCR with universal primers M1SS and BC2_uni_R was performed on all cDNA. On the authors' methods: For normalization, 1 million high-quality reads, each with a distinct molecular identifier, were randomly selected from each sample. Reads sharing molecular identifiers were discarded rather than binned into consensus sequences. CDR3 identification, clonotype clustering and error correction used MiTCR with a Q25 quality threshold and the strictest error-elimination algorithm. Lower-bound total TCR beta diversity was estimated with a nonparametric unseen species model using Euler transformation. TCRdb ran its own pipeline on the public reads, namely fastp trimming at Q25 and MiXCR clone calling, and kept in-frame beta chains. All rows with the same CDR3 protein become a single entry with the most common DNA and genes. TCRdb's processing, not the authors', yielded these V and J calls. For this sample the table gives roughly 1.9 million distinct CDR3 sequences, of which about two fifths were detected only once. The leading ten clones occupy more than 20% of the sample.

The source of this sequence is a human donor in good health. Sequences were obtained from blood. The rearranged chain carries TRBV2 and TRBJ1-2, and the D gene may be TRBD1, 6 bases matching. The bases read TGTGCCAGCAGGGCCCTTGGGGGGCGGGATGGCTACACCTTC. Translated, it gives CASRALGGRDGYTF.